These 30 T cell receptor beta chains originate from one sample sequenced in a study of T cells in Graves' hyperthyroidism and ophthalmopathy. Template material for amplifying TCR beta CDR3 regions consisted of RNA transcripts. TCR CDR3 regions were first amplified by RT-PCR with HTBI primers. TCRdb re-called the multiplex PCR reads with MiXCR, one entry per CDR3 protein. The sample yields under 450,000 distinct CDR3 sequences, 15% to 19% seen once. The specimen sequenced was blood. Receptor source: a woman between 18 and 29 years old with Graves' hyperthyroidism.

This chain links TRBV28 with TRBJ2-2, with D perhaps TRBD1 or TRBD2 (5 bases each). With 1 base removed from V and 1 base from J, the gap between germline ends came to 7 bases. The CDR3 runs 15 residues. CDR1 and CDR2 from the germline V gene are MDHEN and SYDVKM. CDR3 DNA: TGTGCCAGCAGTTTATTGGGACGGAACACCGGGGAGCTGTTTTTT. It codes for CASSLLGRNTGELFF.

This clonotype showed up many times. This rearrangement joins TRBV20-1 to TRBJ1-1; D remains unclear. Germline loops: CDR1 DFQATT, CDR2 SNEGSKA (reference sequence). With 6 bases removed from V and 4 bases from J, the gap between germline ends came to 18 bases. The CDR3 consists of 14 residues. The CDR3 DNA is TGCAGTGCCCCAATAAGCGGGATCGGCACTGAAGCTTTCTTT. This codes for CSAPISGIGTEAFF.

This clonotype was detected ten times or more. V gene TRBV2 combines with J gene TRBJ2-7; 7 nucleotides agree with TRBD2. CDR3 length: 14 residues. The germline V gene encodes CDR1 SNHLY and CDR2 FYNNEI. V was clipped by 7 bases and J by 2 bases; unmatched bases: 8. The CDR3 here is CASIDGGLTYEQYF. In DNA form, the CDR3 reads TGTGCCAGCATTGACGGGGGGTTAACCTACGAGCAGTACTTC. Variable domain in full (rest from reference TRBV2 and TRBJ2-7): EPEVTQTPSHQVTQMGQEVILRCVPISNHLYFYWYRQILGQKVEFLVSFYNNEISEKSEIFDDQFSVERPDGSNFTLKIRSTKLEDSAMYFCASIDGGLTYEQYFGPGTRLTVT.

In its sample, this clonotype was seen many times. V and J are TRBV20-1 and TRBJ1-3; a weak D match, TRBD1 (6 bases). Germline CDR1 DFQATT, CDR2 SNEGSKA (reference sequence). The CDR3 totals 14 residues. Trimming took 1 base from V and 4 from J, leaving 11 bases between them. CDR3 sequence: CSARVAGGGNTIYF. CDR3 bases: TGCAGTGCTAGAGTAGCGGGGGGCGGAAACACCATATATTTT.

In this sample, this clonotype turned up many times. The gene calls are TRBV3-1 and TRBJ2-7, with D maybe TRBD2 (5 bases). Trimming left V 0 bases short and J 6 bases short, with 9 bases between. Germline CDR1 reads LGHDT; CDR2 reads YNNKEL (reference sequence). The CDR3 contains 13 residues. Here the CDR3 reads CASSQDPGIEQYF. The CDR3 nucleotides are TGTGCCAGCAGCCAAGATCCGGGGATCGAGCAGTACTTC.

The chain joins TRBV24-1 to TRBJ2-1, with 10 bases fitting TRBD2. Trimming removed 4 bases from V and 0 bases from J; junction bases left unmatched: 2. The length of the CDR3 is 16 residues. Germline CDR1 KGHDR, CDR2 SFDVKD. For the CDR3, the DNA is TGTGCCACCAGTGAGGCTAGCGGGAGCTCCTACAATGAGCAGTTCTTC. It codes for CATSEASGSSYNEQFF.

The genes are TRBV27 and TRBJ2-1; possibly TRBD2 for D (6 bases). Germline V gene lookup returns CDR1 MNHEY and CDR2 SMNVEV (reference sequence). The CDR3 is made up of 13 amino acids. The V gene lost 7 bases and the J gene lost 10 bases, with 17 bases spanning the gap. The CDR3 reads CASTGEEGVEQFF. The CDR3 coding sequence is TGTGCCAGCACCGGTGAGGAGGGAGTGGAGCAGTTCTTC.

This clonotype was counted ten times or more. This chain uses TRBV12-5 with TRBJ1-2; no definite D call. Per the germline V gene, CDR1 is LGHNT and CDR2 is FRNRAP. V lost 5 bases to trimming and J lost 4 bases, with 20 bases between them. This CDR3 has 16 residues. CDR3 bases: TGTGCTAGTGGTCTCGTCGTGGGCCGCCCACTCTATGGCTACACCTTC. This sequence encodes CASGLVVGRPLYGYTF.

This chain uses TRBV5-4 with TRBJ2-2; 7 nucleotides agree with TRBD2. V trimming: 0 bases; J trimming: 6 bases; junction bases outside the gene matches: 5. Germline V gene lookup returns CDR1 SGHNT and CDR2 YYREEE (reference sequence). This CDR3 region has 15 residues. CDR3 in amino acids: CASSLVPRGAGELFF. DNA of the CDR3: TGTGCCAGCAGCTTGGTTCCTCGGGGGGCCGGGGAGCTGTTTTTT.

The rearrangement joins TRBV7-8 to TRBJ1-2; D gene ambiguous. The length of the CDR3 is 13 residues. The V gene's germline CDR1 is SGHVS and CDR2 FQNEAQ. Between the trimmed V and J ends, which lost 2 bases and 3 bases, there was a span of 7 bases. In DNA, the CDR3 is TGTGCCAGCAGCTTACGACCGGACTATGGCTACACCTTC. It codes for CASSLRPDYGYTF.

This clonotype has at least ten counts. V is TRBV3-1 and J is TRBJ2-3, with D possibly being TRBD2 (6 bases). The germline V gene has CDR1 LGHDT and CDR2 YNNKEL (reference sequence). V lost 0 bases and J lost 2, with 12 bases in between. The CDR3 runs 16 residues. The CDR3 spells CASSQDLGTLTDTQYF. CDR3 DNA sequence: TGTGCCAGCAGCCAAGATCTCGGGACTCTCACAGATACGCAGTATTTT.

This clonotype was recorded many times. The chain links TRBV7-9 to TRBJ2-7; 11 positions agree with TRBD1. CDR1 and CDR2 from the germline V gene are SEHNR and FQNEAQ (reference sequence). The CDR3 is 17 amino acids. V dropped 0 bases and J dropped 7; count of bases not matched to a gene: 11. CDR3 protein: CASSLAHGGTGGWEQYF. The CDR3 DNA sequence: TGTGCCAGCAGCTTAGCGCACGGCGGGACAGGGGGTTGGGAGCAGTACTTC.

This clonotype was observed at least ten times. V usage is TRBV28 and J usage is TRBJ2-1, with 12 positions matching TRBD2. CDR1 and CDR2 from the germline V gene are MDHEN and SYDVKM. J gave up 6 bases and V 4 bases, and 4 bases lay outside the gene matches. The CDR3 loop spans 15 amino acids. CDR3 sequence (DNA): TGTGCCAGCAGTTCAGCTAGCGGGGGGGCCAATGAGCAGTTCTTC. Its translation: CASSSASGGANEQFF.

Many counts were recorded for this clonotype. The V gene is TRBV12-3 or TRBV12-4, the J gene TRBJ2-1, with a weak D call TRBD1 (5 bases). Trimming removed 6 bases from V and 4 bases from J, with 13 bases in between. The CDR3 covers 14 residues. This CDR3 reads CASSPSQEYNEQFF. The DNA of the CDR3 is TGTGCCAGCAGCCCGTCACAGGAGTACAATGAGCAGTTCTTC.

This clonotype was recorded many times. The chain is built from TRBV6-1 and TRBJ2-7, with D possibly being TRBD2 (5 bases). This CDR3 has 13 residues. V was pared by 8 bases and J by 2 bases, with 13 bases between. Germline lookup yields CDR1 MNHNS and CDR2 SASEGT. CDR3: CASSEGSTYEQYF. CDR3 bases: TGTGCCAGCTCTGAGGGCTCCACCTACGAGCAGTACTTC.

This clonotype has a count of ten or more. CDR3 bases: TGTGCCAGCAGTTTATTTGCCAGGGGGTACTCTGGAAACACCATATATTTT. Translation gives CASSLFARGYSGNTIYF. The chain links TRBV12-3 or TRBV12-4 to TRBJ1-3, with 7 positions matching TRBD1. The V and J ends lost 2 bases and 0 bases, in that order; junction bases with no gene match: 7. The CDR3 length is 17 residues.

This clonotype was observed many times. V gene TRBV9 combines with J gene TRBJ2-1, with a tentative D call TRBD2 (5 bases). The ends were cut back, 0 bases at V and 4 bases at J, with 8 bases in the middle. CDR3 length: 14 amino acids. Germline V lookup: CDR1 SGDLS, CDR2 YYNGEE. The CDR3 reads CASSVVGGYNEQFF. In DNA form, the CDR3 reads TGTGCCAGCAGCGTAGTCGGCGGGTACAATGAGCAGTTCTTC.

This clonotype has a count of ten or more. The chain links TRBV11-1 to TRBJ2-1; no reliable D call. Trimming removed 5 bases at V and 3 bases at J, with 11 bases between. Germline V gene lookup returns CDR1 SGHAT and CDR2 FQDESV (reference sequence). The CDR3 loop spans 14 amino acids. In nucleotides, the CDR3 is TGTGCCAGCAGCCTCAGCGAGGACTACAATGAGCAGTTCTTC. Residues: CASSLSEDYNEQFF.

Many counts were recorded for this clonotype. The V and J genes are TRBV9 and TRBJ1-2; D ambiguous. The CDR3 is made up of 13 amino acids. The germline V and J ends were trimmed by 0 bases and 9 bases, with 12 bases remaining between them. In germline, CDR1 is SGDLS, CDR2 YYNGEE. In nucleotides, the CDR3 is TGTGCCAGCAGCGTAGGTCCCGCCTTACGCTACACCTTC. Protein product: CASSVGPALRYTF.

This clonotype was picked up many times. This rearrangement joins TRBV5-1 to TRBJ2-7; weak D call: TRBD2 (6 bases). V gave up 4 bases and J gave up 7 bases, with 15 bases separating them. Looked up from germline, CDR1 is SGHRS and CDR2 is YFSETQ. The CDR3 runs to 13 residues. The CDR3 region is CASSPGLEGEQYF. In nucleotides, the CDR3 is TGCGCCAGCAGCCCGGGACTTGAGGGGGAGCAGTACTTC.

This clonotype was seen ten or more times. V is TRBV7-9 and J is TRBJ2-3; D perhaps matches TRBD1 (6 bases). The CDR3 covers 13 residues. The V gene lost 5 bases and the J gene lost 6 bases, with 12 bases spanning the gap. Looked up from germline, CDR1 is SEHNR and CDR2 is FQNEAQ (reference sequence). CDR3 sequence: CASSVSRGDTQYF. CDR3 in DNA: TGTGCCAGCAGCGTCTCAAGGGGGGATACGCAGTATTTT. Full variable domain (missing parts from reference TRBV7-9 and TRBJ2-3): DTGVSQNPRHKITKRGQNVTFRCDPISEHNRLYWYRQTLGQGPEFLTYFQNEAQLEKSRLLSDRFSAERPKGSFSTLEIQRTEQGDSAMYLCASSVSRGDTQYFGPGTRLTVL.

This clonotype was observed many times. The CDR3 loop reads CASSFMLQGVGGYTF. The DNA for the CDR3 is TGTGCCAGCAGTTTTATGCTGCAGGGGGTGGGTGGCTACACCTTC. The chain is built from TRBV28 and TRBJ1-2, with TRBD1 identical over 7 bases. Germline CDR1 and CDR2: MDHEN and SYDVKM. The V gene end was trimmed by 3 bases and the J gene end by 7 bases; junction bases not matched to a gene: 11. The CDR3 contains 15 residues.

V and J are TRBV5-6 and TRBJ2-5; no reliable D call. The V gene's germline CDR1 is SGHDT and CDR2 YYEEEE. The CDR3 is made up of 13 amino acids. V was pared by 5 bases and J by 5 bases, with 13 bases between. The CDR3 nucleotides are TGTGCCAGCAGGCTTGGTTCCGAGGAGACCCAGTACTTC. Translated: CASRLGSEETQYF.

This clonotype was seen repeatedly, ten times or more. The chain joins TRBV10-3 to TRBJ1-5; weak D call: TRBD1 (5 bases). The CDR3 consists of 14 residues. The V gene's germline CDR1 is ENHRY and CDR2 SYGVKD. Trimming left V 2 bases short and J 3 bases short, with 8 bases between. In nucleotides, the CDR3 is TGTGCCATCAGTGAGAGGGGATTCAATCAGCCCCAGCATTTT. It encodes CAISERGFNQPQHF.

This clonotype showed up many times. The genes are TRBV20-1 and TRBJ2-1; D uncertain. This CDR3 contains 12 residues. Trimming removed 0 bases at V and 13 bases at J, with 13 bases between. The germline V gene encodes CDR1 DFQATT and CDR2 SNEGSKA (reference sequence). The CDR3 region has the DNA TGCAGTGCTAGAGATCAGGCGGCTGCTCAGTTCTTC. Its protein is CSARDQAAAQFF.

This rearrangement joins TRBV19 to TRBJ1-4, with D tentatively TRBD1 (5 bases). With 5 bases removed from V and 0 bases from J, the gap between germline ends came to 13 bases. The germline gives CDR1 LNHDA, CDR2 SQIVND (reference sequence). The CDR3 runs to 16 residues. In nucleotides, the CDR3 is TGTGCCAGTAGTTCAACAGGTCGCGCAACTAATGAAAAACTGTTTTTT. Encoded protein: CASSSTGRATNEKLFF.

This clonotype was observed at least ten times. Here the CDR3 reads CASSWGPSYEQYF. The CDR3 DNA follows: TGCGCCAGCAGCTGGGGACCGAGCTACGAGCAGTACTTC. V and J are TRBV5-1 and TRBJ2-7; D is perhaps TRBD1 or TRBD2 (5 bases each). CDR1 and CDR2 from the germline V gene are SGHRS and YFSETQ. V lost 3 bases and J lost 3, with 10 bases in between. The CDR3 is 13 amino acids.

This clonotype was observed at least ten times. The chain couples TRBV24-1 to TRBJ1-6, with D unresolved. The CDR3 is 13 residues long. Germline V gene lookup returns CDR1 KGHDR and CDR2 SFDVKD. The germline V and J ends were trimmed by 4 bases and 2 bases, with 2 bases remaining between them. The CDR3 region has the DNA TGTGCCACCAGTGAAGCCTATAATTCACCCCTCCACTTT. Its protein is CATSEAYNSPLHF.

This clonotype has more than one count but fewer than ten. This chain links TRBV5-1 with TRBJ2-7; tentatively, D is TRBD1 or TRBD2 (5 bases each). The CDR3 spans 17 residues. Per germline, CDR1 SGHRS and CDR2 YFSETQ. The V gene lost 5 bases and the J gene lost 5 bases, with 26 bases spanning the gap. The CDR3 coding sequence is TGCGCCAGCAGAGGTGTGTTTCGGGGACGGGGAGCAAACGAGCAGTACTTC. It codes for CASRGVFRGRGANEQYF.

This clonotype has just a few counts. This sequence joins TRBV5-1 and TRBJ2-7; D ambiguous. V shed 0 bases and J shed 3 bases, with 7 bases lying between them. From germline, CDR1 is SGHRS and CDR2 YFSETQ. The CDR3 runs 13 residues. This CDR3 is CASSLESLYEQYF. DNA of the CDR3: TGCGCCAGCAGCTTGGAATCCCTCTACGAGCAGTACTTC.